The rows below give T cell receptor beta chains drawn from one sample of a study of Graves' ophthalmopathy and Graves' hyperthyroidism. Using its own MiXCR run on the multiplex PCR reads, TCRdb lists one record per CDR3 protein. The data show around 1.1 million distinct CDR3 sequences, about two fifths seen once. Sequenced input: peripheral blood or thyroid tissue (not recorded which). The receptor set was obtained from an adult man with Graves' hyperthyroidism. Each CDR3 is given with its conserved first and last residue. D genes are given only for firm matches. Rows may omit the clone size; those that give it use once, few, many or a size class.

TGTGCCAGCAGTGAAGTCGCCGCTACCTACGAGCAGTACTTC,CASSEVAATYEQYF,NA,NA,14,TRBJ2-7,TRBV2
TGTGCCAGCAGCCGTCGGACAGGGGGCAGCGAGCAGTACTTC,CASSRRTGGSEQYF,TRBD1,many,14,TRBJ2-7,TRBV14
TGTGCCAGCAGTGAAGTTAGATCAGAAGCCCAGCATTTT,CASSEVRSEAQHF,NA,many,13,TRBJ1-5,TRBV6-5
TGTGCCAGCAGCTTGGACAGGACGGGTCAGCCCCAGCATTTT,CASSLDRTGQPQHF,TRBD1,NA,14,TRBJ1-5,TRBV7-2
TGTGCCAGCAGCTTAGCGAGGACAGTTGGCTCCTACGAGCAGTACTTC,CASSLARTVGSYEQYF,NA,many,16,TRBJ2-7,TRBV7-9
TGTGCCAGCAGGGGCGGGAGAGGTGAGACCCAGTACTTC,CASRGGRGETQYF,TRBD2,many,13,TRBJ2-5,TRBV2
TGCAGCGGGGGGTTACCGACAGAGGCCCAGTACTTC,CSGGLPTEAQYF,NA,NA,12,TRBJ2-5,TRBV29-1
TGTGCCACCAGCAGCTTAGAGACCCAAGAGACCCAGTACTTC,CATSSLETQETQYF,NA,once,14,TRBJ2-5,TRBV15
TGTGCCAGCATCGGACAGCTTAATCAGCCCCAGCATTTT,CASIGQLNQPQHF,NA,few,13,TRBJ1-5,TRBV6-6
TGCGCCAGCAGCCAAGACCCCAGGGGAGTCTCGTACGAGCAGTACTTC,CASSQDPRGVSYEQYF,NA,NA,16,TRBJ2-7,TRBV4-3
TGTGCCAGCAGTTACAGGTGGGAGTCCAATCAGCCCCAGCATTTT,CASSYRWESNQPQHF,NA,NA,15,TRBJ1-5,TRBV6-5
TGTGCCAGCAGTTTTTCGACAGGGGGGATTCAGCCCCAGCATTTT,CASSFSTGGIQPQHF,TRBD1,NA,15,TRBJ1-5,TRBV28
TGTGCCATCAGCCAGGGAGTCTATGGCTACACCTTC,CAISQGVYGYTF,NA,NA,12,TRBJ1-2,TRBV10-3
TGCAGTGCTAAGGGTTGGGGCGGGGAGCTGTTTTTT,CSAKGWGGELFF,NA,many,12,TRBJ2-2,TRBV20-1
TGTGCCAGCAGCCACGGGGGTTTTGGTTTCTACGAGCAGTACTTC,CASSHGGFGFYEQYF,NA,NA,15,TRBJ2-7,TRBV7-2
TGTGCCAGCAGCTTGGAGGCAGGGGGAGGGCGGGACTATGGCTACACCTTC,CASSLEAGGGRDYGYTF,TRBD1,NA,17,TRBJ1-2,TRBV7-9
TGTGCCAGCAGCTCCGAGGGACGGAGGGAAAAACTGTTTTTT,CASSSEGRREKLFF,NA,many,14,TRBJ1-4,TRBV7-9
TGTGCCAGCAGAGATCCGGGTCCTACCCGGGAGCAGTACTTC,CASRDPGPTREQYF,NA,NA,14,TRBJ2-7,TRBV6-5
TGTGCCATCAGTCCGGGGCGGGAAGCTGCCGGGGAGCTGTTTTTT,CAISPGREAAGELFF,NA,NA,15,TRBJ2-2,TRBV10-3
TGCAGTGCTAGGGCCTACCCGCCGAGGGGCGGGACCCAGTACTTC,CSARAYPPRGGTQYF,NA,many,15,TRBJ2-5,TRBV20-1
TGCAGTGCTAGGAAGGGGCCAGATGGCTACACCTTC,CSARKGPDGYTF,NA,NA,12,TRBJ1-2,TRBV20-1
TGTGCCAGCAGCGTAGGGGGGGATGGCTACACCTTC,CASSVGGDGYTF,NA,many,12,TRBJ1-2,TRBV9
TGTGCCACTTCGGACTCGACCGACGAGCAGTACTTC,CATSDSTDEQYF,NA,NA,12,TRBJ2-7,TRBV19
TGTGCCAGCCGGCGCTCCAATTCACCCCTCCACTTT,CASRRSNSPLHF,NA,once,12,TRBJ1-6,TRBV6-5
TGTGCCAGCAGCGTCGTTGGGACAGGGGGCGGAGAAGGCTACACCTTC,CASSVVGTGGGEGYTF,TRBD1,NA,16,TRBJ1-2,TRBV7-9
TGCAGTGCTAGTGGACAGGGGGATAGCTCCTATAATTCACCCCTCCACTTT,CSASGQGDSSYNSPLHF,TRBD1,few,17,TRBJ1-6,TRBV20-1
TGTGCCAGCAGCCTGGACGTAGCGGCCGGGGAGCTGTTTTTT,CASSLDVAAGELFF,NA,NA,14,TRBJ2-2,TRBV7-2
TGTGCCAGCAGCGTAGTCCCCGGGGGCCACGAGACCCAGTACTTC,CASSVVPGGHETQYF,NA,many,15,TRBJ2-5,TRBV9
TGCGCCAGCAGCCAAAAGGCGTTGAGTACTGAAGCTTTCTTT,CASSQKALSTEAFF,NA,many,14,TRBJ1-1,TRBV4-1
TGTGCCAGTAGCCAACTTATTCGGACAGAAAGCAATCAGCCCCAGCATTTT,CASSQLIRTESNQPQHF,NA,NA,17,TRBJ1-5,TRBV19
TGCAGTGCTAGGGACCCAAACACCGGGGAGCTGTTTTTT,CSARDPNTGELFF,NA,many,13,TRBJ2-2,TRBV20-1
TGCAGTGCTAACCACAGGAACACTGAAGCTTTCTTT,CSANHRNTEAFF,NA,NA,12,TRBJ1-1,TRBV20-1
TGTGCCATCAGTGAGCGAGCTATGGACGGCTACACCTTC,CAISERAMDGYTF,NA,NA,13,TRBJ1-2,TRBV10-3
TGTGCCAGCAGCTTACGGGCGAGACAGGGGTTTACCGGGGAGCTGTTTTTT,CASSLRARQGFTGELFF,TRBD1,once,17,TRBJ2-2,TRBV11-1
TGTGCCAGCACCTTCACAGCCGCCCGCTACACCTTC,CASTFTAARYTF,NA,many,12,TRBJ1-2,TRBV12-3/TRBV12-4
TGTGCCAGCAGCTACCTGCCGGGACTAGCGGAAACCACCGGGGAGCTGTTTTTT,CASSYLPGLAETTGELFF,TRBD2,few,18,TRBJ2-2,TRBV7-2